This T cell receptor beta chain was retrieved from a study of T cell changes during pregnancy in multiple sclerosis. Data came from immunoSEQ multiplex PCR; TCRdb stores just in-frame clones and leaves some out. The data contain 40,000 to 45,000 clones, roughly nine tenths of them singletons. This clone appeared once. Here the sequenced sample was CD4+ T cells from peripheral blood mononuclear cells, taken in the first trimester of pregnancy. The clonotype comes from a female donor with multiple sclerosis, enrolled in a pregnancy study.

This CDR3 is CASSIAGTGGYGYTF. The CDR3 DNA reads TGTGCCAGTAGTATAGCCGGGACAGGGGGCTATGGCTACACCTTC. V usage is TRBV19 and J usage is TRBJ1-2, with 11 bases that match TRBD1. CDR1 and CDR2 (germline): LNHDA, SQIVND (reference sequence). The CDR3 spans 15 residues. The ends lost 1 base at V and 4 bases at J; junction bases unmatched: 2.